This is a list of T cell receptor beta chains from one sample in a study of T cells after yellow fever vaccination. From the 5' RACE reads, TCRdb called clonotypes with MiXCR, one entry per CDR3 protein. Among 500,000 to 650,000 distinct CDR3 sequences listed, 9% to 15% were seen once. Here the sequenced sample was PBMCs, taken on the day of the yellow fever booster vaccination. The receptors here all came from a man aged 30 to 45 who received the YFV17D yellow fever vaccine. CDR3s leave out the opening cysteine and the closing phenylalanine or tryptophan.

CDR3 protein	V gene	J gene
ASSSGTPLGEKLF	TRBV5-1	TRBJ1-4
ASSQDSVGTQY	TRBV4-3	TRBJ2-5
ASSARQGIQETQY	TRBV19	TRBJ2-5
ASSSDWRADTQY	TRBV12-3/TRBV12-4	TRBJ2-3
SAHRGGVT	TRBV20-1	TRBJ1-2
ATSAPSGAADEQF	TRBV24-1	TRBJ2-1
SAMGRAGNLQDNEQF	TRBV20-1	TRBJ2-1
ASSLEQGVADTQY	TRBV5-1	TRBJ2-3
SATSSNWPSGNTIY	TRBV29-1	TRBJ1-3
ASSLRQGDKPQH	TRBV5-5	TRBJ1-5
ASSLEKVYNEQF	TRBV5-1	TRBJ2-1
SARLAYEQF	TRBV20-1	TRBJ2-1
SAPDNVASRTQY	TRBV20-1	TRBJ2-5
ASSFRVIQF	TRBV6-2/TRBV6-3	TRBJ2-1
SAGRDNSGNTIY	TRBV20-1	TRBJ1-3
ASSKGLADLYEQF	TRBV12-3/TRBV12-4	TRBJ2-1
ASSYSGLGQETQY	TRBV6-5	TRBJ2-5
ASSRGAGNDGYT	TRBV4-2	TRBJ1-2
AWTSGAHADTQY	TRBV30	TRBJ2-3
ASSIPGSGSYEQY	TRBV12-3/TRBV12-4	TRBJ2-7
ASSPTPGVTEAF	TRBV7-3	TRBJ1-1
ASSLITNTGELF	TRBV27	TRBJ2-2
ASSHGQTYEQY	TRBV5-4	TRBJ2-7
ASSEGDGAKNIQY	TRBV18	TRBJ2-4
ASSLASGGTEAF	TRBV12-3/TRBV12-4	TRBJ1-1
ASSRGGSVNTEAF	TRBV19	TRBJ1-1
ASYQGGYNGYT	TRBV5-1	TRBJ1-2
ASSSPPVDTQY	TRBV7-8	TRBJ2-3
ASSLRGWDGYT	TRBV27	TRBJ1-2
ASTSGGSIYNEQF	TRBV9	TRBJ2-1
ASSPNLLAGGYTGELF	TRBV27	TRBJ2-2
ASSPYQGGQETQY	TRBV3-1	TRBJ2-5
ASSPTPSNQPQH	TRBV7-9	TRBJ1-5
ASRYGERSYEQY	TRBV12-3/TRBV12-4	TRBJ2-7
ASRPPGKSKGNEQF	TRBV28	TRBJ2-1
ASSQELAGANGELF	TRBV3-1	TRBJ2-2
ASSLGSSGSTNTQY	TRBV7-2	TRBJ2-3
ASSVLDRAKTYEQY	TRBV5-1	TRBJ2-7
ASSLGGGGRETQY	TRBV12-3/TRBV12-4	TRBJ2-5
ASSPVGRGAGANVLT	TRBV6-2/TRBV6-3	TRBJ2-6
AWRAGGMRTDTQY	TRBV30	TRBJ2-3
ASSLLYEQY	TRBV7-9	TRBJ2-7
SARVAGSGETQY	TRBV20-1	TRBJ2-5
ASRSGSLSYEQY	TRBV7-2	TRBJ2-7
SAPPPWGETQY	TRBV20-1	TRBJ2-5
ASSESGTSGSRYEQY	TRBV10-1	TRBJ2-7
ASSERASGRAWSYNEQF	TRBV25-1	TRBJ2-1
ASRTTSGTLHSTDTQY	TRBV7-6	TRBJ2-3
ASSADRVSGNTIY	TRBV9	TRBJ1-3
ASSQAWGALNQPQH	TRBV4-3	TRBJ1-5
ASTPGWEQY	TRBV2	TRBJ2-7
ATSSLLAGVSYEQY	TRBV15	TRBJ2-7
ASSGLAGDNEQY	TRBV18	TRBJ2-7